This T cell receptor (beta chain) emerged from a study of blood T cell repertoires in COVID-19. Study-level information: Donors in the United States, Italy and Spain gave samples during acute or convalescent COVID-19.

This clone was observed a few times. Clones were sequenced by immunoSEQ multiplex PCR, and TCRdb holds only the in-frame ones, with some missing. Among approximately 280,000 clones listed, roughly 80% were seen once. Germline V CDR1 and CDR2: SGDLS, YYNGEE. The V and J ends lost 3 bases and 6 bases, in that order; junction bases with no gene match: 9. The CDR3 contains 16 residues. This chain links TRBV9 with TRBJ2-2; TRBD1 matches at 9 bases. The TCR comes from a human donor with COVID-19, enrolled during active disease. The donor label of this sample is uncertain. The specimen sequenced was peripheral blood. The CDR3 reads CASSAGTGYISGELFF. The CDR3 nucleotides read TGTGCCAGCAGCGCGGGGACAGGGTACATTTCCGGGGAGCTGTTTTTT. The full variable domain, in which reference TRBV9 and TRBJ2-2 provide the parts outside the CDR3, is DSGVTQTPKHLITATGQRVTLRCSPRSGDLSVYWYQQSLDQGLQFLIQYYNGEERAKGNILERFSAQQFPDLHSELNLSSLELGDSALYFCASSAGTGYISGELFFGEGSRLTVL.